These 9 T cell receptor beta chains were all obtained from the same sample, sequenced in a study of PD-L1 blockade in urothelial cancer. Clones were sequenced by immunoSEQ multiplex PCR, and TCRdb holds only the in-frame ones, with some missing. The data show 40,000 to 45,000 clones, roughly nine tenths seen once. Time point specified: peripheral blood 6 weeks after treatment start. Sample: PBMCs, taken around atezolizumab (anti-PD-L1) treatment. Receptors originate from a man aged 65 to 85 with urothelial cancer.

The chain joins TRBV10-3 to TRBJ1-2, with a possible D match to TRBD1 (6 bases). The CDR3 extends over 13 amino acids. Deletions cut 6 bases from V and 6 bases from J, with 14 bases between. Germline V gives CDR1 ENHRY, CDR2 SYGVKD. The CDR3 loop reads CAISRGTRDGYTF. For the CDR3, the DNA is TGTGCCATCAGCAGGGGTACCCGGGATGGCTACACCTTC.

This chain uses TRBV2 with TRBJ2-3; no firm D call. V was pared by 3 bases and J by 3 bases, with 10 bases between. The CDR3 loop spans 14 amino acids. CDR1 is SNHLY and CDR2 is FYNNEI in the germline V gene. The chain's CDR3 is CASSERLLTDTQYF. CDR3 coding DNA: TGTGCCAGCAGTGAGCGTCTACTTACAGATACGCAGTATTTT. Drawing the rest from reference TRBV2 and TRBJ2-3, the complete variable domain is EPEVTQTPSHQVTQMGQEVILRCVPISNHLYFYWYRQILGQKVEFLVSFYNNEISEKSEIFDDQFSVERPDGSNFTLKIRSTKLEDSAMYFCASSERLLTDTQYFGPGTRLTVL.

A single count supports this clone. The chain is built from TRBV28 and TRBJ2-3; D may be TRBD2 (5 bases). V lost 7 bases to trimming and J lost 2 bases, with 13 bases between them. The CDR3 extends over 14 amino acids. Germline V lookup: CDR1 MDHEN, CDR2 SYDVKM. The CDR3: CASTKDSPTDTQYF. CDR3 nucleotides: TGTGCCAGCACGAAGGACTCTCCCACAGATACGCAGTATTTT. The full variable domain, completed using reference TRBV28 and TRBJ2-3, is DVKVTQSSRYLVKRTGEKVFLECVQDMDHENMFWYRQDPGLGLRLIYFSYDVKMKEKGDIPEGYSVSREKKERFSLILESASTNQTSMYLCASTKDSPTDTQYFGPGTRLTVL.

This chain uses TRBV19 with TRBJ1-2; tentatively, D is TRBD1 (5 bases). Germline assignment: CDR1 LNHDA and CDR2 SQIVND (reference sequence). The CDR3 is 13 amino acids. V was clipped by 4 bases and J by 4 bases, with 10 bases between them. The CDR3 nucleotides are TGTGCCAGTAGTACCCAGGGTAGCTATGGCTACACCTTC. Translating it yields CASSTQGSYGYTF.

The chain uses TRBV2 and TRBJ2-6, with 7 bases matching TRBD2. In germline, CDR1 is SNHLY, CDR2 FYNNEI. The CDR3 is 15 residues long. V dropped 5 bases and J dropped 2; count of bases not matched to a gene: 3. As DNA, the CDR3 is TGTGCCAGCAGTAAAGGGAGGGCTGGGGCCAACGTCCTGACTTTC. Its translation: CASSKGRAGANVLTF. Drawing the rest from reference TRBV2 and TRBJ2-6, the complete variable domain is EPEVTQTPSHQVTQMGQEVILRCVPISNHLYFYWYRQILGQKVEFLVSFYNNEISEKSEIFDDQFSVERPDGSNFTLKIRSTKLEDSAMYFCASSKGRAGANVLTFGAGSRLTVL.

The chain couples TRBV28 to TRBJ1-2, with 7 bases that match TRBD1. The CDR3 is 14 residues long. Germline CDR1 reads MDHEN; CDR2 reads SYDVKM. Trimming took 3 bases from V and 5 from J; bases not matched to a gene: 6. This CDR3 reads CASSFTGERYGYTF. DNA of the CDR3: TGTGCCAGCAGTTTTACAGGGGAAAGATATGGCTACACCTTC.

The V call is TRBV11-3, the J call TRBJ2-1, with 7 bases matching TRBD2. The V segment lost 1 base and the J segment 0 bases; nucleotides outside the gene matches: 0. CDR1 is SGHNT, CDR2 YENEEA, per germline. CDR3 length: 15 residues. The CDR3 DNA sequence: TGTGCCAGCAGCTTAGGCGGGAGCTCCTACAATGAGCAGTTCTTC. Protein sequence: CASSLGGSSYNEQFF.

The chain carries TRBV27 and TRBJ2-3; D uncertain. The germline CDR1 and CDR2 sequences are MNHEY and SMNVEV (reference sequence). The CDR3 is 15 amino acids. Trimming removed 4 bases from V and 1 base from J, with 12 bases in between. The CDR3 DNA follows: TGTGCCAGCAGTTCCCCAATGCGCCGCACAGATACGCAGTATTTT. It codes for CASSSPMRRTDTQYF.

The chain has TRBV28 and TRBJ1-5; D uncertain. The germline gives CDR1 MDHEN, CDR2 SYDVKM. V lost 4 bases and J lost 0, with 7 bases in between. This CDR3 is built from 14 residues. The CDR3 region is CASSYPLSNQPQHF. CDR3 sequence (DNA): TGTGCCAGCAGTTATCCCCTTAGCAATCAGCCCCAGCATTTT.